This is a list of T cell receptor beta chains from one sample in a study of T cells expressing NK-cell markers. Following a re-call of the 5' RACE reads, TCRdb has one entry per CDR3 protein and lacks DNA. The specimen's table records approximately 420,000 distinct CDR3 sequences. The sequenced material came from blood T cells: a sorted CD56 or NKG2C T cell subset, CD4+ or CD8+ T cells, or bulk PBMC T cells (not recorded which). These receptor sequences come from a woman aged 45-65 years in good health. CDR3s include the opening cysteine and the closing phenylalanine or tryptophan.

CDR3 protein: CASRSTSGSVSEQFF
J gene: TRBJ2-1
V gene: TRBV11-3

CDR3 protein: CASSLAEFANTGELFF
J gene: TRBJ2-2
V gene: TRBV4-2

CDR3 protein: CASSELAGGAGELFF
J gene: TRBJ2-2
V gene: TRBV10-1

CDR3 protein: CSARTPGQGAGETQYF
J gene: TRBJ2-5
V gene: TRBV20-1

CDR3 protein: CSASLVAVAHNEQFF
J gene: TRBJ2-1
V gene: TRBV20-1

CDR3 protein: CASSDSGNTIYF
J gene: TRBJ1-3
V gene: TRBV12-3/TRBV12-4

CDR3 protein: CASSLTEADEQFF
J gene: TRBJ2-1
V gene: TRBV12-3/TRBV12-4

CDR3 protein: CAAQLNTEAFF
J gene: TRBJ1-1
V gene: TRBV6-4

CDR3 protein: CASSQEWGALRTEAFF
J gene: TRBJ1-1
V gene: TRBV4-1

CDR3 protein: CSGLGSDSYEQYF
J gene: TRBJ2-7
V gene: TRBV20-1

CDR3 protein: CACRNEGLEGYTF
J gene: TRBJ1-2
V gene: TRBV25-1

CDR3 protein: CASSELAGGHEQFF
J gene: TRBJ2-1
V gene: TRBV6-1

CDR3 protein: CSARVWGALAETQYF
J gene: TRBJ2-5
V gene: TRBV20-1

CDR3 protein: CASSYSGLAQTDTQYF
J gene: TRBJ2-3
V gene: TRBV6-2/TRBV6-3

CDR3 protein: CASSTLPQGVPYEQYF
J gene: TRBJ2-7
V gene: TRBV12-3/TRBV12-4

CDR3 protein: CASSDARGTGTNEQYF
J gene: TRBJ2-7
V gene: TRBV9

CDR3 protein: CASRPGQGAGEQYF
J gene: TRBJ2-7
V gene: TRBV7-9

CDR3 protein: CAWSVGQGDEKLFF
J gene: TRBJ1-4
V gene: TRBV30

CDR3 protein: CASTYIGLAGEVGELFF
J gene: TRBJ2-2
V gene: TRBV12-3/TRBV12-4

CDR3 protein: CASSFGSNYEQYF
J gene: TRBJ2-7
V gene: TRBV11-3

CDR3 protein: CASSFGTFDRPQHF
J gene: TRBJ1-5
V gene: TRBV12-3/TRBV12-4

CDR3 protein: CASSHPLAAGGNEQFF
J gene: TRBJ2-1
V gene: TRBV7-9

CDR3 protein: CATSHRDPPYEQYF
J gene: TRBJ2-7
V gene: TRBV24-1

CDR3 protein: CASSLGVDRVSGNTIYF
J gene: TRBJ1-3
V gene: TRBV5-6

CDR3 protein: CASSQDLGAGGKTQYF
J gene: TRBJ2-5
V gene: TRBV3-1

CDR3 protein: CSARGPGPQHF
J gene: TRBJ1-5
V gene: TRBV20-1

CDR3 protein: CSPRLAGTNEQFF
J gene: TRBJ2-1
V gene: TRBV29-1

CDR3 protein: CSARVWKREHPEQFF
J gene: TRBJ2-1
V gene: TRBV20-1

CDR3 protein: CSADGPQSYEQYF
J gene: TRBJ2-7
V gene: TRBV20-1

CDR3 protein: CASSADTGAGNTIYF
J gene: TRBJ1-3
V gene: TRBV5-1

CDR3 protein: CASSRTDARDYTF
J gene: TRBJ1-2
V gene: TRBV12-3/TRBV12-4

CDR3 protein: CASSPSGRLMRDEQFF
J gene: TRBJ2-1
V gene: TRBV7-9

CDR3 protein: CSAPGQGRGYTF
J gene: TRBJ1-2
V gene: TRBV20-1

CDR3 protein: CATRLAGGILLDTQYF
J gene: TRBJ2-3
V gene: TRBV5-5

CDR3 protein: CAISESEAGLGDTQYF
J gene: TRBJ2-3
V gene: TRBV10-3

CDR3 protein: CSVLRASGELFF
J gene: TRBJ2-2
V gene: TRBV29-1

CDR3 protein: CASPSGGETGELFF
J gene: TRBJ2-2
V gene: TRBV25-1

CDR3 protein: CASSQDGQGRYEQYF
J gene: TRBJ2-7
V gene: TRBV4-1

CDR3 protein: CASSLTQAGGRNEQFF
J gene: TRBJ2-1
V gene: TRBV13

CDR3 protein: CASSLDGVRSMGYTF
J gene: TRBJ1-2
V gene: TRBV11-2

CDR3 protein: CASSSPRAGGPHEQFF
J gene: TRBJ2-1
V gene: TRBV5-1

CDR3 protein: CAWQPGETEAFF
J gene: TRBJ1-1
V gene: TRBV30

CDR3 protein: CASSFWGGSQFF
J gene: TRBJ2-1
V gene: TRBV5-4

CDR3 protein: CATLAGEKLFF
J gene: TRBJ1-4
V gene: TRBV10-3

CDR3 protein: CSVSGQGNNEQFF
J gene: TRBJ2-1
V gene: TRBV29-1

CDR3 protein: CASSQGPTSGPNTYEQYF
J gene: TRBJ2-7
V gene: TRBV14

CDR3 protein: CASSQLTGQGWGTQYF
J gene: TRBJ2-5
V gene: TRBV4-2

CDR3 protein: CASSPPRGAGSYNEQFF
J gene: TRBJ2-1
V gene: TRBV18

CDR3 protein: CASSFSVSDTQYF
J gene: TRBJ2-3
V gene: TRBV12-3/TRBV12-4

CDR3 protein: CASSLLAGGGYTF
J gene: TRBJ1-2
V gene: TRBV12-3/TRBV12-4

CDR3 protein: CASSDTSRIELYNEQFF
J gene: TRBJ2-1
V gene: TRBV5-1

CDR3 protein: CSARDTTPGGELFF
J gene: TRBJ2-2
V gene: TRBV20-1

CDR3 protein: CSARVGLAGMWQETQYF
J gene: TRBJ2-5
V gene: TRBV20-1

CDR3 protein: CSAGRVQDTQYF
J gene: TRBJ2-3
V gene: TRBV20-1

CDR3 protein: CASSTGQALTRAEQFF
J gene: TRBJ2-1
V gene: TRBV5-1